Ten or more counts support the clone carrying this TCR beta chain. The CDR3 extends over 16 amino acids. Trimming removed 0 bases at V and 0 bases at J, with 13 bases between. Per the germline V gene, CDR1 is SGHRS and CDR2 is YFSETQ. The data are from a study of T-cell reconstitution after alpha-beta-depleted transplantation in children. Unique molecular identifiers were used to barcode this TCRbeta library. TCRdb processed the PCR reads anew with MiXCR; each CDR3 protein has one entry. This table has nearly 550,000 distinct CDR3 sequences, about 16% appearing once. This clonotype originated in a human donor who donated a stem cell graft to a child with acute lymphoblastic leukemia. Sequences were derived from PBMCs from the stem cell graft donor, sampled from the stem cell graft. The chain combines TRBV5-1 with TRBJ2-7; D not resolved. CDR3 sequence: CASSLVARRFSYEQYF. The CDR3 nucleotides are TGCGCCAGCAGCTTGGTTGCCCGCCGATTCTCCTACGAGCAGTACTTC.